This TCR beta chain came from a study of T cells in Graves' hyperthyroidism and ophthalmopathy. Study-level points and caveats: Ophthalmopathy, which appeared later, was predicted by the model a median approximately 6 months before onset.

Researchers amplified the TCR beta CDR3 regions from RNA transcripts. HTBI primers were employed in a first-round RT-PCR of the TCR CDR3. In TCRdb, the multiplex PCR reads were re-called with MiXCR into one record per CDR3 protein. The sample has hundreds of thousands of distinct CDR3 sequences; 40% to 55% are singletons. In this sample, this clonotype turned up many times. Its antigen remains unidentified. The CDR3 contains 13 residues. V dropped 8 bases and J dropped 2 bases, with 12 bases sitting between them. A patient was excluded if there was uncontrolled infection, other autoimmune disease, pregnancy or lactation. On the basis of clinical symptoms, serum thyroxine and TRAb, thyroid ultrasound and orbital computed tomography, diagnoses were made.

This clonotype was obtained from a woman aged 18-30 years with Graves' hyperthyroidism. This sequence joins TRBV12-3 or TRBV12-4 and TRBJ1-2, with D hard to call. Sequencing was done on a sample of peripheral blood or thyroid tissue (not recorded which). CDR3 sequence (DNA): TGTGCCAGCGCGAAGGGAGTGAACTATGGCTACACCTTC. Encoded protein: CASAKGVNYGYTF.